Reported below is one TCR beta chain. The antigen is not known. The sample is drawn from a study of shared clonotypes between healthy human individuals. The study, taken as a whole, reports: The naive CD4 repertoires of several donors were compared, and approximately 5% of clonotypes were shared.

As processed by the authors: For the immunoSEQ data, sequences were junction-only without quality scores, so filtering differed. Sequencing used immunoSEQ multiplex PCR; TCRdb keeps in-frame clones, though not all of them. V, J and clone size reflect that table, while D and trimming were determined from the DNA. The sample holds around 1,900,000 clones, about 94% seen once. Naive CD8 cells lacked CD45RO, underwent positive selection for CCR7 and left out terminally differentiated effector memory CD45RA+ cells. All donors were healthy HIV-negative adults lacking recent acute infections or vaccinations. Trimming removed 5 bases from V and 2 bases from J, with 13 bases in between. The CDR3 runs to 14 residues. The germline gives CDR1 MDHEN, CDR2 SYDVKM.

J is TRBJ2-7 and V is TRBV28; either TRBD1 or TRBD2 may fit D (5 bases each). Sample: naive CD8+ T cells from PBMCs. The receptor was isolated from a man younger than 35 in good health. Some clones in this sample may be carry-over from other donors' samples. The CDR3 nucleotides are TGTGCCAGCAGTACTGGTTTGGGGGCCTACGAGCAGTACTTC. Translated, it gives CASSTGLGAYEQYF.